The T cell receptor (beta chain) described here comes from a study of blood T cell repertoires in COVID-19. In the study's own analysis: Estimates of nucleated cell counts were drawn from the amplification of reference gene primers. This table comes from immunoSEQ multiplex PCR, and its TCRdb copy is limited to in-frame clones, with some not included. Clone size and the V and J calls come from that table; the DNA yielded D and trimming. The table lists around 65,000 clones, 70% to 85% of them singletons. The CDR3 runs to 14 residues. J gave up 6 bases and V 7 bases, and 9 bases lay outside the gene matches. From germline, CDR1 is MDHEN and CDR2 SYDVKM.

The clonotype was recovered from a man of 80 years or more with active COVID-19. Source material: peripheral blood. This sequence joins TRBV28 and TRBJ2-7; 10 positions agree with TRBD1. As DNA, the CDR3 is TGTGCCAGCACCACCCGGGACAGGGGAGTCGAGCAGTACTTC. Translation gives CASTTRDRGVEQYF.